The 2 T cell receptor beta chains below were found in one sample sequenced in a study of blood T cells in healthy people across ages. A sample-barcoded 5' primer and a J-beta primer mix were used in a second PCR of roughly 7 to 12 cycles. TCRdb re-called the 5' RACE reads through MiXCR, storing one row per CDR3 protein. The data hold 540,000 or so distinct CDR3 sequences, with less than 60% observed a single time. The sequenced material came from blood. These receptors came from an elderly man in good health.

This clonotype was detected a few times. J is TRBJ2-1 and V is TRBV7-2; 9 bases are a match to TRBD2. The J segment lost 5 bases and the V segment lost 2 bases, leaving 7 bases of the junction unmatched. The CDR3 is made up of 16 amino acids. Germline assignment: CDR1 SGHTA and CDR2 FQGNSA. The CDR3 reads CASSLTGLAGNNEQFF. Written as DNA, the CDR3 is TGTGCCAGCAGCTTAACAGGGCTAGCGGGGAACAATGAGCAGTTCTTC.

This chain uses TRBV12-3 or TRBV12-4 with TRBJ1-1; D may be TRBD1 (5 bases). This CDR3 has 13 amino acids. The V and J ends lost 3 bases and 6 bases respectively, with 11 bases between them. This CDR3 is CASSLGGIPEAFF. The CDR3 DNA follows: TGTGCCAGCAGTTTGGGGGGAATCCCTGAAGCTTTCTTT.